These 11 T cell receptor beta chains were sequenced from one sample in a study of CD8 T cells in ankylosing spondylitis. Regarding the study as a whole: Seemingly characteristic of ankylosing spondylitis blood was a TCR beta motif consisting of about 8 highly homologous variants.

No antigen has been identified for these receptors. Each CDR3 protein is one row after TCRdb ran MiXCR on the 5' RACE reads. The data contain 130,000 or so distinct CDR3 sequences, 15% to 20% of them singletons. Material for sequencing was blood, either unsorted or a sorted T cell fraction (not recorded which). The source of these receptors is a male donor with ankylosing spondylitis.

The chain joins TRBV19 to TRBJ1-1; D not resolved. Trimming shortened V by 6 bases and J by 3 bases, and 5 bases separated the two germline ends. From germline, CDR1 is LNHDA and CDR2 SQIVND (reference sequence). The CDR3 contains 11 residues. The CDR3, as DNA: TGTGCCAGTAGCCCGGACACTGAAGCTTTCTTT. Protein product: CASSPDTEAFF.

This clonotype was found a few times. V usage is TRBV4-3 and J usage is TRBJ2-7; possibly TRBD2 for D (6 bases). The CDR3 length is 15 residues. V dropped 0 bases and J dropped 4 bases, with 13 bases sitting between them. Germline CDR1 LGHNA, CDR2 YSLEER. CDR3 DNA sequence: TGCGCCAGCAGCCAAGAGGAGGGGCTAGCTTACGAGCAGTACTTC. Translation: CASSQEEGLAYEQYF.

DNA for the CDR3: TGTGCCAGCAGCTTAAGGGTTGGAGAGACCCAGTACTTC. Protein sequence: CASSLRVGETQYF. The chain uses TRBV7-9 and TRBJ2-5, with D hard to call. Trimming took off 2 bases at V and 4 bases at J, with 8 bases between the two ends. CDR3 size: 13 residues. CDR1 is SEHNR, CDR2 FQNEAQ, per germline (reference sequence).

The V and J genes are TRBV3-1 and TRBJ2-1; maybe TRBD1 (5 bases). The V and J ends lost 0 bases and 13 bases respectively, with 16 bases between them. The CDR3 runs 14 residues. The germline V gene has CDR1 LGHDT and CDR2 YNNKEL (reference sequence). The CDR3 DNA follows: TGTGCCAGCAGCCAAGAGGGGTGGGCAGGGCCTCAGTTCTTC. Its protein product is CASSQEGWAGPQFF.

This clonotype showed up just a few times. The chain links TRBV12-3 or TRBV12-4 to TRBJ2-5; the match to TRBD2 covers 15 bases. The CDR3 sequence is 19 residues long. Trimming took 5 bases from V and 5 from J; bases not matched to a gene: 15. Here the CDR3 reads CASSPGGGLAGGPWETQYF. CDR3 sequence (DNA): TGTGCCAGCAGTCCTGGGGGAGGACTAGCGGGAGGGCCATGGGAGACCCAGTACTTC.

This clonotype was seen a few times. The chain uses TRBV27 and TRBJ2-7; no definite D call. The germline CDR1 and CDR2 sequences are MNHEY and SMNVEV (reference sequence). This CDR3 comprises 14 residues. Trimming stripped 1 base from V and 1 base from J, with 8 bases between. Here the CDR3 DNA reads TGTGCCAGCAGTTTATGGCAAGAGTCCTACGAGCAGTACTTC. Its translation: CASSLWQESYEQYF.

This clonotype appeared a single time. The rearrangement joins TRBV9 to TRBJ2-3; TRBD2 matches at 11 bases. CDR1 is SGDLS, CDR2 YYNGEE, per germline. After removal of 3 bases from V and 6 bases from J, the junction contained 9 bases not matched to a gene. The CDR3 sequence is 16 residues long. CDR3: CASSALAGEFGDTQYF. In DNA form, the CDR3 reads TGTGCCAGCAGCGCACTAGCGGGAGAATTTGGGGATACGCAGTATTTT.

V usage is TRBV29-1 and J usage is TRBJ2-1, with D maybe TRBD1 (6 bases). Germline CDR1 SQVTM, CDR2 ANQGSEA. This CDR3 is 14 amino acids long. V was pared by 7 bases and J by 4 bases, with 17 bases between. Written as DNA, the CDR3 is TGCAGCGGACAGACAGGTGGTGGTTACAATGAGCAGTTCTTC. This translates into CSGQTGGGYNEQFF.

DNA of the CDR3: TGTGCCAGTAGTATAGTACCAGCGGACCCTACAGATACGCAGTATTTT. Translation: CASSIVPADPTDTQYF. The chain has TRBV19 and TRBJ2-3, with D tentatively TRBD2 (5 bases). The germline V and J ends were trimmed by 1 base and 3 bases, with 14 bases remaining between them. The germline V gene has CDR1 LNHDA and CDR2 SQIVND (reference sequence). The CDR3 has 16 residues.

This clonotype was observed once. The V gene is TRBV11-1, the J gene TRBJ2-7; D possibly corresponds to TRBD2 (7 bases). V was trimmed by 7 bases and J by 2 bases, leaving 15 bases between them. CDR3 length: 14 amino acids. Per germline, CDR1 SGHAT and CDR2 FQDESV (reference sequence). CDR3 coding DNA: TGTGCCAGCACCGATGGGGGGGCTCCCTACGAGCAGTACTTC. It is translated as CASTDGGAPYEQYF.

The V and J genes are TRBV5-6 and TRBJ2-1, with 10 bases matching TRBD2. The CDR3 sequence is 13 residues long. V was clipped by 5 bases and J by 10 bases; unmatched bases: 6. Germline V gives CDR1 SGHDT, CDR2 YYEEEE. This CDR3 is CASSHGLAAEQFF. The DNA for the CDR3 is TGTGCCAGCAGTCACGGACTAGCGGCAGAGCAGTTCTTC.